The sequence of this TCR beta chain was determined in a study of blood T cells in healthy people across ages. General study findings and limits: Changes in expanded clonotypes were possibly confounded, as the CMV status of donors was unknown. The study regarded diversity estimates from one million T cells as underestimates.

Regarding this clonotype: Its antigen is currently unknown.

Trimming at V came to 3 bases and at J to 9 bases, leaving 11 bases not matched to a gene. Germline CDR1 and CDR2: SNHLY and FYNNEI. The CDR3 has 15 amino acids. PCR was performed a second time for about 7 to 12 cycles using a sample-barcoded 5' primer and a J-beta primer mix. Researchers report that a template-switch adaptor with 12 random nucleotides tagged each cDNA molecule. TCRdb redid the calling of the 5' RACE reads with MiXCR, one entry per CDR3 protein. The data contain roughly 1.9 million distinct CDR3 sequences, roughly 43% of them singletons. The material sequenced was blood. The J gene is TRBJ2-1, the V gene TRBV2, with 7 bases matching TRBD2. The clonotype originates from a human donor in good health. The CDR3 region is CASSELAARLGEQFF. CDR3 sequence (DNA): TGTGCCAGCAGTGAGCTAGCGGCGCGCCTCGGTGAGCAGTTCTTC.